This entry lists 18 T cell receptor beta chains sequenced from one sample in a study of CD8 T cells in ankylosing spondylitis. TCRdb independently ran MiXCR on the 5' RACE reads; one entry per CDR3 protein. The sample lists roughly 240,000 distinct CDR3 sequences; about 30% were seen once. Sequencing was carried out using blood, either unsorted or a sorted T cell fraction (not recorded which). These receptors originate from a male donor with ankylosing spondylitis or in good health (not recorded which).

The chain uses TRBV12-3 or TRBV12-4 and TRBJ2-3; 8 bases are a match to TRBD2. Losses at the gene ends were 4 bases for V and 5 bases for J; bases not matched to a gene: 5. There are 14 residues in the CDR3. As DNA, the CDR3 is TGTGCCAGCAGTTCGGGGGGGCCGGGAGATACGCAGTATTTT. Residues: CASSSGGPGDTQYF.

The CDR3 reads CSVEAENTGELFF. The CDR3 bases are TGCAGTGTTGAGGCGGAGAACACCGGGGAGCTGTTTTTT. The chain employs TRBV20-1 and TRBJ2-2; D is unclear. From germline, CDR1 is DFQATT and CDR2 SNEGSKA (reference sequence). V was cut by 7 bases and J by 1 base, with 10 bases left in between. The CDR3 loop spans 13 amino acids.

The CDR3 spells CASSQTSGNTEAFF. CDR3 DNA sequence: TGCGCCAGCAGCCAAACGTCAGGGAACACTGAAGCTTTCTTT. The chain links TRBV4-1 to TRBJ1-1; the D is unclear. Germline values: CDR1 MGHRA, CDR2 YSYEKL. Trimming removed 2 bases at V and 1 base at J, with 8 bases between. The CDR3 loop spans 14 amino acids.

This chain uses TRBV12-3 or TRBV12-4 with TRBJ2-5, with no clear D. The CDR3 has 16 residues. Trimming shortened V by 4 bases and J by 0 bases, and 15 bases separated the two germline ends. In DNA form, the CDR3 reads TGTGCCAGCAGTTCGGATCAGGCTTGGTACCAAGAGACCCAGTACTTC. Residues: CASSSDQAWYQETQYF.

The chain recombines TRBV29-1 with TRBJ1-2; no clear D gene. V was trimmed by 8 bases and J by 8 bases, leaving 6 bases between them. This CDR3 comprises 8 residues. Germline loops: CDR1 SQVTM, CDR2 ANQGSEA. CDR3 nucleotides: TGCAGCCCAAGGGGCTACACCTTC. Residues: CSPRGYTF.

This clonotype turned up a few times. The chain recombines TRBV28 with TRBJ1-6; no definite D call. This CDR3 has 14 amino acids. The V end was cut by 1 base, the J end by 10 bases, with 11 bases between. CDR1 and CDR2 (germline): MDHEN, SYDVKM. In DNA, the CDR3 is TGTGCCAGCAGTTTATACGTAGCTGACTCACCCCTCCACTTT. The encoded protein is CASSLYVADSPLHF.

This clonotype was counted a single time. The chain couples TRBV27 to TRBJ1-2, with a tentative D call TRBD1 (5 bases). The CDR3 is 16 amino acids. CDR1 and CDR2 (germline): MNHEY, SMNVEV (reference sequence). V was cut by 5 bases and J by 4 bases, with 20 bases left in between. The CDR3 bases are TGTGCCAGCAGTCTAAATTTCAGGGACGGCCTCTATGGCTACACCTTC. Translating gives CASSLNFRDGLYGYTF.

The chain recombines TRBV6-5 with TRBJ2-3; TRBD1 might be the D (5 bases). Between the trimmed V and J ends, which lost 2 bases and 2 bases, there was a span of 11 bases. Germline CDR1 is MNHEY and CDR2 is SVGAGI. CDR3 size: 15 residues. This chain's CDR3 is CASSYVRVITDTQYF. In DNA form, the CDR3 reads TGTGCCAGCAGTTACGTCAGGGTTATCACAGATACGCAGTATTTT.

The V and J genes are TRBV9 and TRBJ2-1, with 12 bases matching TRBD2. Germline V gives CDR1 SGDLS, CDR2 YYNGEE. V was pared by 3 bases and J by 9 bases, with 10 bases of the junction left unmatched. The CDR3 length is 16 residues. This chain's CDR3 is CASSAPGLAGLCEQFF. The CDR3 nucleotides are TGTGCCAGCAGCGCCCCTGGACTAGCGGGGCTGTGTGAGCAGTTCTTC.

This chain uses TRBV6-4 with TRBJ1-1; no clear D gene. This CDR3 contains 11 residues. The V gene lost 9 bases and the J gene lost 6 bases, with 11 bases spanning the gap. Germline V gene sequence: CDR1 MRHNA, CDR2 SNTAGT. The chain's CDR3 is CARERSAEAFF. CDR3 sequence (DNA): TGTGCCAGAGAGCGATCCGCTGAAGCTTTCTTT.

The chain carries TRBV7-6 and TRBJ2-1; perhaps TRBD1 as D (5 bases). The CDR3 contains 15 residues. Germline V gene sequence: CDR1 SGHVS, CDR2 FNYEAQ. Trimming took 1 base from V and 7 from J, leaving 14 bases between them. The CDR3 coding sequence is TGTGCCAGCAGCTTAGGAGCTGCAGGGCTGAATGAGCAGTTCTTC. This encodes CASSLGAAGLNEQFF.

A few counts support this clonotype. J is TRBJ2-7 and V is TRBV10-3; 9 nucleotides line up with TRBD1. CDR3 length equals 15 residues. Trimming took 0 bases from V and 4 from J; bases not matched to a gene: 4. The germline V gene encodes CDR1 ENHRY and CDR2 SYGVKD. The chain's CDR3 is CAISESNRGRYEQYF. CDR3 coding DNA: TGTGCCATCAGTGAGTCAAACAGGGGGCGGTACGAGCAGTACTTC.

The chain combines TRBV10-3 with TRBJ1-5; unclear D gene. Germline V gives CDR1 ENHRY, CDR2 SYGVKD. The CDR3 is 15 amino acids. The ends were cut back, 2 bases at V and 0 bases at J, with 8 bases in the middle. CDR3 sequence reads: CAISEMGYSNQPQHF. CDR3 coding DNA: TGTGCCATCAGTGAGATGGGTTATAGCAATCAGCCCCAGCATTTT.

Only a few counts were recorded for this clonotype. The chain employs TRBV20-1 and TRBJ1-5, with D maybe TRBD1 (5 bases). This CDR3 region has 14 residues. The germline V gene has CDR1 DFQATT and CDR2 SNEGSKA (reference sequence). V dropped 3 bases and J dropped 0 bases, with 9 bases sitting between them. CDR3 DNA: TGCAGTGCTAGTACAGGCTATAGCAATCAGCCCCAGCATTTT. It is translated as CSASTGYSNQPQHF.

V is TRBV5-6 and J is TRBJ2-3; D could derive from TRBD1 or TRBD2 (5 bases each). Germline CDR1 is SGHDT and CDR2 is YYEEEE. V dropped 0 bases and J dropped 6 bases, with 23 bases sitting between them. The CDR3 loop spans 18 amino acids. CDR3 DNA sequence: TGTGCCAGCAGCTTGGTTGTTGCGACTACGAACGGGGCCGATACGCAGTATTTT. Its translation: CASSLVVATTNGADTQYF.

This clonotype was picked up a small number of times. The chain is built from TRBV20-1 and TRBJ1-2, with a possible D match to TRBD1 (5 bases). The CDR3 runs 14 residues. Deletions cut 4 bases from V and 2 bases from J, with 14 bases between. Germline V gives CDR1 DFQATT, CDR2 SNEGSKA (reference sequence). Here the CDR3 reads CSATSGDRNYGYTF. Written as DNA, the CDR3 is TGCAGTGCTACATCCGGGGACCGGAACTATGGCTACACCTTC.

This clonotype was counted a few times. The gene calls are TRBV11-2 and TRBJ2-3; possibly TRBD1 or TRBD2 for D (5 bases each). The germline V gene encodes CDR1 SGHAT and CDR2 FQNNGV. Trimming cost V 5 bases and J 7 bases, with 22 bases left between them. The CDR3 has 16 amino acids. The CDR3 region has the DNA TGTGCCAGCAGCCCAAATCGGGGCGGCCCCATGAATACGCAGTATTTT. Its translation is CASSPNRGGPMNTQYF.

V gene TRBV12-3 or TRBV12-4 combines with J gene TRBJ2-1; tentatively, D is TRBD1 (6 bases). V lost 6 bases and J 2 bases, leaving 14 bases between the germline ends. The length of the CDR3 is 15 residues. CDR3 loop: CASSLDRRTYNEQFF. Here the CDR3 DNA reads TGTGCCAGCAGCCTTGACAGGAGAACCTACAATGAGCAGTTCTTC.